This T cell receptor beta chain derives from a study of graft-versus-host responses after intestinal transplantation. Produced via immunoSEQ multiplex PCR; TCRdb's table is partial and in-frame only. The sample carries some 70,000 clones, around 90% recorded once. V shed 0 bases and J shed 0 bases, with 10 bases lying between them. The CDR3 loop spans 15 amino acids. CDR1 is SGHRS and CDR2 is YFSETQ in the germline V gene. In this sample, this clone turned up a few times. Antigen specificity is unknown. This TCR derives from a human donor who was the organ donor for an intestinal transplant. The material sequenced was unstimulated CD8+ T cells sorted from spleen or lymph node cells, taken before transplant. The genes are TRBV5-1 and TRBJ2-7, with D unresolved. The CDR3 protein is CASSLDTVSSYEQYF. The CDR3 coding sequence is TGCGCCAGCAGCTTGGACACCGTAAGCTCCTACGAGCAGTACTTC.